The 11 T cell receptor beta chains below were found in one sample sequenced in a study of blood T cell repertoires in COVID-19. TCRdb's copy holds only in-frame clones and misses some; the assay was immunoSEQ multiplex PCR. The table includes some 140,000 clones, roughly 80% detected once. Sequencing input: peripheral blood. These receptors originate from a woman aged 55-70 years with COVID-19, enrolled during active disease.

This clone appeared a few times. J is TRBJ1-1 and V is TRBV5-1, with D possibly TRBD1 on 6 matching bases. Trimming pared 3 bases from V and 0 bases from J, leaving 12 bases between. Germline CDR1 is SGHRS and CDR2 is YFSETQ. The CDR3 runs 15 residues. CDR3 nucleotides: TGCGCCAGCAGCTCGCGGACAGTAATGAACACTGAAGCTTTCTTT. Translated, it gives CASSSRTVMNTEAFF.

The CDR3 DNA reads TGTGCCAGCAGCCATCCCCCTAGCGGGAGTGGGTACTACAATGAGCAGTTCTTC. It encodes CASSHPPSGSGYYNEQFF. This chain uses TRBV3-1 (or the pseudogene TRBV3-2) with TRBJ2-1; 10 bases align to TRBD2. The V gene's germline CDR1 is LGHDT and CDR2 YNNKEL (reference sequence). The CDR3 has 18 amino acids. After removal of 3 bases from V and 3 bases from J, the junction contained 11 bases not matched to a gene.

The chain couples TRBV3-1 (or the pseudogene TRBV3-2) to TRBJ1-1, with D uncertain. The CDR3 is 13 amino acids. Trimming took 1 base from V and 3 from J, leaving 6 bases between them. Germline V gene sequence: CDR1 LGHDT, CDR2 YNNKEL (reference sequence). Here the CDR3 DNA reads TGTGCCAGCAGCCAAGCGGGTCACACTGAAGCTTTCTTT. This gives the protein CASSQAGHTEAFF.

The genes are TRBV6-5 and TRBJ1-6, with 7 nucleotides matching TRBD1. CDR3 length: 15 residues. V gave up 6 bases and J gave up 3 bases; unmatched junction bases: 5. Germline V lookup: CDR1 MNHEY, CDR2 SVGAGI. CDR3 bases: TGTGCCAGCAGGATAGACAGGGACTATAATTCACCCCTCCACTTT. Protein sequence: CASRIDRDYNSPLHF.

Written as DNA, the CDR3 is TGTGCCAGCAGCCAAGACGGCGGGGCCACAGATACGCAGTATTTT. Protein: CASSQDGGATDTQYF. The chain carries TRBV7-9 and TRBJ2-3; perhaps TRBD2 as D (6 bases). Between the trimmed V and J ends, which lost 5 bases and 2 bases, there was a span of 14 bases. This CDR3 spans 15 amino acids. CDR1 is SEHNR and CDR2 is FQNEAQ in the germline V gene (reference sequence).

The genes are TRBV6-5 and TRBJ2-5, with D tentatively TRBD2 (7 bases). CDR1 and CDR2 from the germline V gene are MNHEY and SVGAGI. Between the trimmed V and J ends, which lost 7 bases and 4 bases, there was a span of 13 bases. This CDR3 spans 13 amino acids. This CDR3 is CASKEGGRETQYF. The CDR3 DNA follows: TGTGCCAGCAAAGAGGGGGGGAGAGAGACCCAGTACTTC.

The chain combines TRBV27 with TRBJ2-1; D is perhaps TRBD1 (6 bases). V was clipped by 5 bases and J by 5 bases, with 19 bases between them. CDR3 length equals 16 residues. CDR1 is MNHEY and CDR2 is SMNVEV in the germline V gene (reference sequence). CDR3 coding DNA: TGTGCCAGCAGTCCTAACCCCTCTGGACAGCACAATGAGCAGTTCTTC. Translation: CASSPNPSGQHNEQFF.

The V and J genes are TRBV12-3 or TRBV12-4 and TRBJ1-3; D remains unclear. V was shortened by 0 bases and J by 8 bases, with 8 bases between the two germline ends. The CDR3 has 13 residues. CDR3 residues: CASSLAVGHTIYF. CDR3 bases: TGTGCCAGCAGTTTAGCAGTGGGCCACACCATATATTTT.

The chain uses TRBV29-1 and TRBJ1-4, with TRBD1 as a possible D gene (5 bases). Looked up from germline, CDR1 is SQVTM and CDR2 is ANQGSEA. V shed 2 bases and J shed 8 bases, with 21 bases lying between them. The CDR3 has 16 amino acids. CDR3 nucleotide sequence: TGCAGCGTTGAAACCCTTAAGCAGGGAGGAAGCGAAAAACTGTTTTTT. Encoded protein: CSVETLKQGGSEKLFF.

J is TRBJ1-1 and V is TRBV18; D uncertain. Trimming shortened V by 4 bases and J by 1 base, and 10 bases separated the two germline ends. The CDR3 covers 14 residues. Germline V lookup: CDR1 KGHSH, CDR2 LQKENI. This chain's CDR3 is CASSLRERNTEAFF. The CDR3 DNA follows: TGTGCCAGCTCACTCCGAGAGCGGAACACTGAAGCTTTCTTT.

The rearrangement uses TRBV2 and TRBJ1-2; the D is unclear. CDR1 is SNHLY, CDR2 FYNNEI, per germline. V shed 9 bases and J shed 5 bases, with 10 bases lying between them. The CDR3 loop spans 11 amino acids. In nucleotides, the CDR3 is TGTGCCAGGGCCGAGGCTTATGGCTACACCTTC. It is translated as CARAEAYGYTF.